The subject of this entry is one TCR beta chain. The data stem from a study of cytomegalovirus exposure and HLA in healthy donors. Amplification used 60 Vbeta primers and 13 Jbeta primers. TCRdb keeps only in-frame clones here, not all; method: immunoSEQ multiplex PCR. The table includes some 190,000 clones, 87% detected once. Germline-derived CDR1 and CDR2 are LNHDA and SQIVND (reference sequence). Trimming took off 5 bases at V and 6 bases at J, with 14 bases between the two ends. The CDR3 covers 13 residues. The TCR originated in a boy between 2 and 10 years old in good health and CMV-seronegative. The genes are TRBV19 and TRBJ2-7, with D tentatively TRBD1 (5 bases). Source material: PBMCs. The CDR3 DNA follows: TGTGCCAGTAGTTTATCAGGGCCCTCCGAGCAGTACTTC. Protein: CASSLSGPSEQYF.